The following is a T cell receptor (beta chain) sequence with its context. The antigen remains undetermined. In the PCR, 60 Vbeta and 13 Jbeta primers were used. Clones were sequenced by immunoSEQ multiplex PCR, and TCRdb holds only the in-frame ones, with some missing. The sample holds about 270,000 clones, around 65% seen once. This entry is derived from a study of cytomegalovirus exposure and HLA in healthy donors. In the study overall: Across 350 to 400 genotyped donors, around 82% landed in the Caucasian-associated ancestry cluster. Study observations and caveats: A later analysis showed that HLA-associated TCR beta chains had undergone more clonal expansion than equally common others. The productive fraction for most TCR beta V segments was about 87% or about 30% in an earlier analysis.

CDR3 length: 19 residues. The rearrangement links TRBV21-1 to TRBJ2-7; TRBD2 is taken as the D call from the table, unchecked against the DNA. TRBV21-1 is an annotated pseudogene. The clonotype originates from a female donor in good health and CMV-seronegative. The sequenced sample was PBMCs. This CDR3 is CASSKRRCGGESGDYEQYF. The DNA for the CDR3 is TGTGCCAGCAGCAAAAGGCGTTGCGGGGGTGAAAGTGGAGACTACGAGCAGTACTTC.